These T cell receptor beta chains were read from a single sample in a study of cytomegalovirus exposure and HLA in healthy donors. Assay: immunoSEQ multiplex PCR; the TCRdb copy retains only in-frame clones and omits some. The table lists about 200,000 clones, roughly 80% of them singletons, with 1.6% in the top ten. The sample taken for sequencing was PBMCs. These receptors were collected from a woman aged 45-60 years in good health and CMV-seronegative. Both conserved end residues are part of each CDR3. The D gene is left open where the match is weak. Clone sizes are given selectively: once, few, many, or a class where the clone is expanded.

d_call,j_call,clone_size,cdr3_length,v_call,cdr3_aa,cdr3_nt
TRBD1,TRBJ1-5,-,15,TRBV11-2,CASSLGQGPNQPQHF,TGTGCCAGCAGCTTAGGACAGGGGCCCAATCAGCCCCAGCATTTT
-,TRBJ1-6,-,13,TRBV9,CASSVATYSPLHF,TGTGCCAGCAGCGTAGCAACTTATTCACCCCTCCACTTT
-,TRBJ1-4,-,17,TRBV9,CASSPRQAQRSNEKLFF,TGTGCCAGCAGCCCCCGACAGGCCCAACGATCTAATGAAAAACTGTTTTTT
-,TRBJ2-3,-,15,TRBV5-1,CASSWGGASTDTQYF,TGCGCCAGCAGCTGGGGGGGCGCTAGCACAGATACGCAGTATTTT
TRBD1,TRBJ1-2,-,14,TRBV2,CASRGQGAAYGYTF,TGTGCCAGCAGAGGGCAGGGGGCGGCCTATGGCTACACCTTC
TRBD2,TRBJ2-5,-,14,TRBV6-1,CASSVRLAGGTQYF,TGTGCCAGCAGTGTGCGGCTAGCGGGAGGGACCCAGTACTTC
-,TRBJ2-4,-,15,TRBV6-5,CASRPPGSGKNIQYF,TGTGCCAGCAGACCCCCAGGGTCTGGCAAAAACATTCAGTACTTC
TRBD2,TRBJ2-7,-,15,TRBV6-1,CASSVEASGLYEQYF,TGTGCCAGCAGTGTGGAGGCTAGCGGACTCTACGAGCAGTACTTC
TRBD1,TRBJ1-2,-,13,TRBV25-1,CASSPGGTYGYTF,TGTGCCAGCAGTCCAGGGGGCACCTATGGCTACACCTTC
-,TRBJ1-5,-,18,TRBV7-6,CASSLGTADPNSNQPQHF,TGTGCCAGCAGCTTAGGGACAGCAGACCCGAATAGCAATCAGCCCCAGCATTTT
TRBD1,TRBJ1-1,-,14,TRBV28,CASRGTGENTEAFF,TGTGCCAGCAGGGGGACAGGGGAGAACACTGAAGCTTTCTTT
-,TRBJ2-7,-,14,TRBV19,CASSKGRGTYEQYF,TGTGCCAGTAGTAAAGGGCGGGGTACCTACGAGCAGTACTTC
TRBD1,TRBJ1-1,-,16,TRBV28,CASSSILRTGNTEAFF,TGTGCCAGCAGTTCGATTCTCCGGACAGGTAACACTGAAGCTTTCTTT
TRBD1,TRBJ2-5,once,15,TRBV6-1,CASSVETGTLGTQYF,TGTGCCAGCAGTGTTGAGACAGGGACCCTCGGGACCCAGTACTTC
-,TRBJ1-1,-,14,TRBV2,CASSALVSNTEAFF,TGTGCCAGCAGTGCGTTAGTCTCTAACACTGAAGCTTTCTTT
-,TRBJ2-1,once,15,TRBV9,CASSPRATRSYEQFF,TGTGCCAGCAGCCCCCGGGCGACTAGATCCTATGAGCAGTTCTTC
TRBD1,TRBJ2-1,-,14,TRBV2,CASSEDRGQGEQFF,TGTGCCAGCAGTGAGGACAGGGGGCAGGGTGAGCAGTTCTTC
TRBD1,TRBJ1-2,-,13,TRBV28,CASSLLTGTGYTF,TGTGCCAGCAGTTTATTGACAGGGACTGGCTACACCTTC
TRBD2,TRBJ2-5,-,16,TRBV4-2,CASSHPGTSGRETQYF,TGTGCCAGCAGCCATCCAGGGACTAGCGGGAGAGAGACCCAGTACTTC
TRBD1,TRBJ1-1,-,15,TRBV7-8,CASSLAGGLRGEAFF,TGTGCCAGCAGCTTAGCAGGGGGCCTTCGGGGTGAAGCTTTCTTT
-,TRBJ1-1,-,15,TRBV5-4,CASSSAGLPNTEAFF,TGTGCCAGCAGCTCAGCGGGACTCCCGAACACTGAAGCTTTCTTT
-,TRBJ2-3,-,15,TRBV28,CASSLSPGSTDTQYF,TGTGCCAGCAGTTTATCCCCCGGGAGCACAGATACGCAGTATTTT
-,TRBJ2-2,-,15,TRBV5-1,CASSLAGKNTGELFF,TGCGCCAGCAGCTTGGCAGGGAAGAACACCGGGGAGCTGTTTTTT
-,TRBJ1-1,-,15,TRBV5-4,CASSLAAGVNTEAFF,TGTGCCAGCAGCTTGGCCGCAGGGGTGAACACTGAAGCTTTCTTT
-,TRBJ1-1,few,14,TRBV6-1,CASSEQRTTLEAFF,TGTGCCAGCAGTGAACAAAGGACAACCTTAGAGGCTTTCTTT
-,TRBJ1-4,-,16,TRBV7-9,CASSLSPQATNEKLFF,TGTGCCAGCAGCCTAAGTCCACAGGCAACTAATGAAAAACTGTTTTTT
-,TRBJ1-2,-,15,TRBV27,CASSFLPPGLSGYTF,TGTGCCAGCAGTTTTCTCCCCCCAGGGTTGAGTGGCTACACCTTC
-,TRBJ2-7,-,14,TRBV23-1,CASRAPRLNNEQYF,TGCGCCAGCAGAGCCCCCAGGTTAAACAACGAGCAGTACTTC
-,TRBJ2-7,-,14,TRBV15,CATSREPRSYEQYF,TGTGCCACCAGCAGAGAACCGCGCTCCTACGAGCAGTACTTC
-,TRBJ1-5,-,14,TRBV6-1,CASSEGALGQPQHF,TGTGCCAGCAGTGAAGGGGCGCTTGGTCAGCCCCAGCATTTT
TRBD2,TRBJ2-7,-,12,TRBV9,CASGTGGGEQYF,TGTGCCAGCGGGACGGGAGGGGGTGAGCAGTACTTC
TRBD1,TRBJ1-2,-,14,TRBV5-4,CASSLHGTDYGYTF,TGTGCCAGCAGCTTGCATGGGACAGACTATGGCTACACCTTC
TRBD1,TRBJ2-3,-,15,TRBV7-3,CASSFRDSRTDTQYF,TGTGCCAGCAGCTTTCGGGACAGTCGCACAGATACGCAGTATTTT
TRBD1,TRBJ1-5,-,16,TRBV4-1,CASSQGDRGPYQPQHF,TGCGCCAGCAGCCAAGGGGACAGGGGACCCTATCAGCCCCAGCATTTT
TRBD2,TRBJ2-1,-,16,TRBV13,CASSFPPREGYNEQFF,TGTGCCAGCAGCTTCCCGCCCCGGGAGGGCTACAATGAGCAGTTCTTC
-,TRBJ2-1,-,16,TRBV2,CASSRLTGSSYNEQFF,TGTGCCAGCAGTCGGTTGACAGGCTCCTCTTACAATGAGCAGTTCTTC
-,TRBJ2-7,-,17,TRBV6-1,CASSGDGPPRGRYEQYF,TGTGCCAGCAGTGGAGACGGGCCGCCCAGAGGGCGGTACGAGCAGTACTTC
TRBD2,TRBJ2-3,-,14,TRBV2,CASGASGGAYTQYF,TGTGCCAGCGGGGCTAGCGGGGGGGCGTATACGCAGTATTTT
TRBD1,TRBJ2-7,few,14,TRBV5-1,CASSSTGTGSEQYF,TGCGCCAGCAGCTCAACCGGGACAGGGTCCGAGCAGTACTTC
TRBD1,TRBJ1-4,-,16,TRBV7-9,CSSSASRGTDSEKLFF,TGTTCCAGCAGCGCCAGTAGGGGGACAGACAGTGAAAAACTGTTTTTT
-,TRBJ1-5,-,11,TRBV20-1,CSPQGSGPQHF,TGCAGTCCCCAAGGATCGGGGCCCCAGCATTTT
TRBD2,TRBJ2-1,-,15,TRBV5-1,CASSLGTSALHEQFF,TGCGCCAGCAGCTTGGGTACTAGCGCCCTCCATGAGCAGTTCTTC
TRBD1,TRBJ2-3,-,15,TRBV9,CASSGGTGLADTQYF,TGTGCCAGCAGCGGTGGGACAGGGCTGGCAGATACGCAGTATTTT
TRBD1,TRBJ2-2,-,16,TRBV28,CASSRDRGRRTGELFF,TGTGCCAGCAGTCGGGACAGGGGGCGCCGGACCGGGGAGCTGTTTTTT
-,TRBJ1-1,-,12,TRBV27,CASSSDPRVAFF,TGTGCCAGCAGTTCTGACCCCAGGGTGGCTTTCTTT
-,TRBJ2-7,-,13,TRBV7-9,CASRWRGTYEQYF,TGTGCCAGCAGGTGGAGGGGAACCTACGAGCAGTACTTC
-,TRBJ1-1,few,13,TRBV7-9,CASSTGLYTEAFF,TGTGCCAGCAGCACTGGACTATACACTGAAGCTTTCTTT